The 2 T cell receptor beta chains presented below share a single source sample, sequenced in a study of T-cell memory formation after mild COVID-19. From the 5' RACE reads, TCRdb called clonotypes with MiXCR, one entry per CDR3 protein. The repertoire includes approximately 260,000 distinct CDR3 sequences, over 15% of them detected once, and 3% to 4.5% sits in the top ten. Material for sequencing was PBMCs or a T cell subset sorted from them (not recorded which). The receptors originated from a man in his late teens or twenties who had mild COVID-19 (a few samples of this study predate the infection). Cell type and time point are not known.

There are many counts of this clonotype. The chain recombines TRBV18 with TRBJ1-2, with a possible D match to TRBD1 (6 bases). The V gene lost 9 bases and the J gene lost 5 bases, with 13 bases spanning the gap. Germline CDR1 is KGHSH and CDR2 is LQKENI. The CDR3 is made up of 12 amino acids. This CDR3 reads CARGQKAYGYTF. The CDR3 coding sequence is TGTGCCAGAGGACAGAAGGCTTATGGCTACACCTTC.

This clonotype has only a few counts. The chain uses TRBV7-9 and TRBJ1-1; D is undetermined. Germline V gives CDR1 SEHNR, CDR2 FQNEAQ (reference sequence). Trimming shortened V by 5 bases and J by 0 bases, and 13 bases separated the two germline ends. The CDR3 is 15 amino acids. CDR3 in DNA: TGTGCCAGCAGCCTACTGAACGCCTTGAACACTGAAGCTTTCTTT. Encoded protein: CASSLLNALNTEAFF.